This section outlines one T cell receptor (beta chain) sequence together with its context. A single base is all that separates this from a far larger clone, so a read error is likely. Germline V CDR1 and CDR2: SGHRS, YFSETQ. The CDR3 totals 15 residues. V gave up 4 bases and J gave up 7 bases; unmatched junction bases: 13. This specimen comes from a study of low-dose radiotherapy and immunotherapy resistance in tumors. With TRAV- and TRBV-specific primers, first-strand cDNA was made, covering the alpha and beta chains. Over around 19 PCR cycles, TCRs were amplified from a constant-region primer and V-primer adapter. In TCRdb, the reads were re-called with MiXCR into one record per CDR3 protein. The sample lists 35,000 to 45,000 distinct CDR3 sequences, roughly 31% occurring once. Described time point: before trial treatment.

The sequence came from a male donor with gallbladder cancer. This material consisted of PBMCs, taken before treatment. This rearrangement joins TRBV5-1 to TRBJ2-7, with 8 nucleotides matching TRBD2. The CDR3 here is CASSGPGGRNNEQYF. In DNA, the CDR3 is TGCGCCAGCAGCGGCCCGGGCGGGAGGAACAATGAGCAGTACTTC.